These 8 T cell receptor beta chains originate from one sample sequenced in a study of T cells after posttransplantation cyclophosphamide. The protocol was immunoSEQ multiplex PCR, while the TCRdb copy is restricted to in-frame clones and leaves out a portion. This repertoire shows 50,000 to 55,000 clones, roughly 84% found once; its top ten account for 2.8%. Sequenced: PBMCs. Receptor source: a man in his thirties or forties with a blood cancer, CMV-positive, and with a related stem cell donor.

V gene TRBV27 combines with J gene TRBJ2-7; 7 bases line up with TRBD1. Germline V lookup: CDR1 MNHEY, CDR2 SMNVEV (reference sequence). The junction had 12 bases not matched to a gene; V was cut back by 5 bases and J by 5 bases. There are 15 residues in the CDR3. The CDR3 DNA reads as TGTGCCAGCAGTCCACGTCCAGGGGGTATGAACGAGCAGTACTTC. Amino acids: CASSPRPGGMNEQYF.

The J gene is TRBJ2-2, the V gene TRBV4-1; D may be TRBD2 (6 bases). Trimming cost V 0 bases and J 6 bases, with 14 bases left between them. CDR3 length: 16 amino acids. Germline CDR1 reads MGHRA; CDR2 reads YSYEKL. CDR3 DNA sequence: TGCGCCAGCAGCCAAGAAACGTGGCTAGCGTCCGGGGAGCTGTTTTTT. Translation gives CASSQETWLASGELFF.

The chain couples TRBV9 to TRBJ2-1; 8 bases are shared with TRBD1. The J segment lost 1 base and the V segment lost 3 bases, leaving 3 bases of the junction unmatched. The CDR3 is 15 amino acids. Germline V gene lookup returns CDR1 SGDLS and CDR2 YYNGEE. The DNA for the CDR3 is TGTGCCAGCAGCGCCAGGGGGCTTTCCTACAATGAGCAGTTCTTC. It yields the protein CASSARGLSYNEQFF. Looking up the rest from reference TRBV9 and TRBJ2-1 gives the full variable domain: DSGVTQTPKHLITATGQRVTLRCSPRSGDLSVYWYQQSLDQGLQFLIQYYNGEERAKGNILERFSAQQFPDLHSELNLSSLELGDSALYFCASSARGLSYNEQFFGPGTRLTVL.

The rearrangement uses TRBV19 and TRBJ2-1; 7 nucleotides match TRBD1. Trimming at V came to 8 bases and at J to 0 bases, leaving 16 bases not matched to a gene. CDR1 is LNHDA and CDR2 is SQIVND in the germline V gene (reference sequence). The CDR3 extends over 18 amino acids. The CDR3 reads CASANDRVRRSSYNEQFF. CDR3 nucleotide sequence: TGTGCCAGTGCTAACGACAGGGTACGCCGAAGCTCCTACAATGAGCAGTTCTTC.

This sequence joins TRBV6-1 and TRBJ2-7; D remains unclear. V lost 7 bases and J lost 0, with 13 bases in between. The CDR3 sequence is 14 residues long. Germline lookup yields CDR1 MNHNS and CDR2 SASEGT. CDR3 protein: CASKSAPSSYEQYF. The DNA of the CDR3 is TGTGCCAGCAAGAGCGCTCCAAGCTCCTACGAGCAGTACTTC.

Here the CDR3 reads CASKRAGGLIDIQYF. The CDR3 DNA sequence: TGCGCCAGCAAGAGGGCAGGGGGGCTAATCGACATTCAGTACTTC. V gene TRBV5-1 combines with J gene TRBJ2-4; possible D gene TRBD1, 7 bases. Germline loops: CDR1 SGHRS, CDR2 YFSETQ. This CDR3 comprises 15 residues. Trimming took off 6 bases at V and 8 bases at J, with 21 bases between the two ends.

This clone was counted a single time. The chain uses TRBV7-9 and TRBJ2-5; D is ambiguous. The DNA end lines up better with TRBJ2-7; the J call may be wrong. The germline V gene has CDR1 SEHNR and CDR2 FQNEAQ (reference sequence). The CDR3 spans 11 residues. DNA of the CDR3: TGTGCCAGCAGCTCCCAAAACGAGCAGTACTTC. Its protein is CASSSQNEQYF.

The chain's CDR3 is CAISDPYRPSGVNTGELFF. CDR3 nucleotides: TGTGCCATCAGTGACCCCTATCGTCCTAGCGGGGTAAACACCGGGGAGCTGTTTTTT. V gene TRBV10-3 combines with J gene TRBJ2-2; TRBD2 matches 9 bases. The CDR3 contains 19 residues. The J segment lost 2 bases and the V segment lost 3 bases, leaving 13 bases of the junction unmatched. Germline CDR1 and CDR2: ENHRY and SYGVKD.